These 13 T cell receptor beta chains were sequenced from one sample in a study of patients and donors after allogeneic stem cell transplantation. TCRdb redid the calling of the RT-PCR reads with MiXCR, one entry per CDR3 protein. The table lists approximately 150,000 distinct CDR3 sequences, over 25% of them singletons. Material: blood, either unsorted or a sorted T cell fraction (not recorded which). These receptors were taken from a human donor who was either an allogeneic HSCT recipient or a stem cell or donor lymphocyte infusion donor (not recorded which). It is not recorded whose cells these are; they may come from a transplant donor.

The chain is built from TRBV7-2 and TRBJ2-3, with TRBD1 matching 7 bases. J was trimmed by 6 bases and V by 5 bases; bases with no gene match: 11. The CDR3 totals 15 residues. Germline CDR1 and CDR2: SGHTA and FQGNSA. In DNA, the CDR3 is TGTGCCAGCAGCCCGTCAGCAGGGGGTTCCGATACGCAGTATTTT. The encoded protein is CASSPSAGGSDTQYF.

V and J are TRBV7-2 and TRBJ1-1, with a possible D match to TRBD1 (6 bases). Trimming stripped 1 base from V and 6 bases from J, with 12 bases between. The CDR3 loop spans 14 amino acids. The germline gives CDR1 SGHTA, CDR2 FQGNSA. DNA for the CDR3: TGTGCCAGCAGCTTAGTACAGGGAGCGGCTGAAGCTTTCTTT. This codes for CASSLVQGAAEAFF.

This chain joins TRBV24-1 and TRBJ2-3; D is possibly TRBD1 (6 bases). Germline V gene data show CDR1 as KGHDR and CDR2 as SFDVKD. The CDR3 runs 14 residues. Trimming removed 5 bases from V and 4 bases from J, with 12 bases in between. CDR3 amino acids: CATSAGVNADTQYF. DNA for the CDR3: TGTGCCACCAGTGCAGGGGTAAACGCAGATACGCAGTATTTT.

This clonotype appeared a few times. This rearrangement joins TRBV4-2 to TRBJ1-2; 8 nucleotides align to TRBD1. Germline-derived CDR1 and CDR2 are LGHNA and YNFKEQ. The CDR3 runs 16 residues. The trim removed 3 bases at V and 8 bases at J, leaving 14 bases unmatched. The CDR3 spells CASSQTGASWLSGYTF. The CDR3 DNA follows: TGTGCCAGCAGCCAGACAGGGGCCAGTTGGCTCTCGGGCTACACCTTC.

Worth noting for this clonotype: This CDR3 fails to terminate in the conserved phenylalanine or tryptophan, so it likely reflects a read error. The chain is built from TRBV7-9 and TRBJ2-3; D remains ambiguous. Germline V gene lookup returns CDR1 SEHNR and CDR2 FQNEAQ (reference sequence). The V end lost 3 bases, the J end lost 5 bases, and 9 bases lay between the germline ends. This CDR3 has 13 residues. CDR3: CASSFDGVDTQYL. In DNA form, the CDR3 reads TGTGCCAGCAGCTTCGACGGCGTAGATACGCAGTATTTA.

This clonotype has a handful of counts. The chain joins TRBV4-3 to TRBJ2-3; no clear D. V lost 1 base and J lost 5, with 10 bases in between. The length of the CDR3 is 14 residues. Germline V lookup: CDR1 LGHNA, CDR2 YSLEER. CDR3 sequence: CASSQGDTRDTQYF. The DNA for the CDR3 is TGCGCCAGCAGCCAAGGCGACACACGAGATACGCAGTATTTT.

This sequence joins TRBV7-9 and TRBJ1-4, with D possibly being TRBD1 (5 bases). The V gene lost 3 bases and the J gene lost 8 bases, with 16 bases spanning the gap. Germline assignment: CDR1 SEHNR and CDR2 FQNEAQ (reference sequence). The CDR3 covers 15 residues. CDR3 DNA sequence: TGTGCCAGCAGCTTGGGACGGACAAGCCAGGAAAAACTGTTTTTT. This encodes CASSLGRTSQEKLFF.

The chain combines TRBV27 with TRBJ2-7; D is ambiguous. The CDR3 runs 13 residues. Trimming removed 8 bases at V and 1 base at J, with 12 bases between. CDR1 is MNHEY, CDR2 SMNVEV, per germline (reference sequence). CDR3 residues: CASRSLPSYEQYF. In DNA, the CDR3 is TGTGCCAGCCGGAGTCTACCTTCCTACGAGCAGTACTTC.

V usage is TRBV20-1 and J usage is TRBJ2-7; D gene ambiguous. Germline CDR1 and CDR2: DFQATT and SNEGSKA (reference sequence). The CDR3 is 13 residues long. V shed 3 bases and J shed 2 bases, with 11 bases lying between them. The CDR3 nucleotides are TGCAGTGCTAGCTCCTTGAGGACCTACGAGCAGTACTTC. Amino acids: CSASSLRTYEQYF.

The rearrangement joins TRBV28 to TRBJ2-7; 7 positions match TRBD1. Germline V CDR1 and CDR2: MDHEN, SYDVKM. CDR3 length: 12 amino acids. After removal of 4 bases from V and 5 bases from J, the junction contained 2 bases not matched to a gene. The CDR3 DNA reads TGTGCCAGCAGTTCTCAGGGGGACGAGCAGTACTTC. Translating it yields CASSSQGDEQYF.

J is TRBJ1-4 and V is TRBV7-2; D gene unclear. Germline V gene sequence: CDR1 SGHTA, CDR2 FQGNSA. CDR3 length: 15 amino acids. V was shortened by 5 bases and J by 6 bases, with 16 bases between the two germline ends. CDR3 sequence reads: CASSPTTEAYEKLFF. The CDR3 coding sequence is TGTGCCAGCAGCCCGACGACGGAGGCCTATGAAAAACTGTTTTTT.

The J gene is TRBJ1-2, the V gene TRBV4-3; D unclear. The CDR3 is 13 amino acids. The germline CDR1 and CDR2 sequences are LGHNA and YSLEER. V lost 0 bases, J lost 3 bases, and 5 bases lay in between. This CDR3 is CASSQEAHYGYTF. The CDR3 nucleotides are TGCGCCAGCAGCCAAGAGGCCCACTATGGCTACACCTTC.

The DNA for the CDR3 is TGTGCCAGCAGCCCCCGCCAGGCAGATCCCTACGAGCAGTACTTC. Translation: CASSPRQADPYEQYF. The V gene is TRBV4-2, the J gene TRBJ2-7; no clear D. V lost 4 bases to trimming and J lost 2 bases, with 15 bases between them. This CDR3 has 15 amino acids. In germline, CDR1 is LGHNA, CDR2 YNFKEQ.